This T cell receptor beta chain was identified during a study of blood T cell repertoires in COVID-19. About the research overall: Specimens from acute and convalescent COVID-19 originated in the United States, Italy and Spain. PBMCs, B-cell-depleted T cells, or T cells were the source of the cDNA or gDNA that made up the material.

Recruited during active infection, patients (from Seattle) were subsequently followed longitudinally. As originally analysed: Estimation of nucleated cell counts relied on the amplification of reference gene primers. The method was immunoSEQ multiplex PCR; TCRdb's version includes in-frame clones alone and lacks a portion of them. V and J calls and clone size are given by that table; D and trimming were obtained from the DNA. The table includes 150,000 or so clones, approximately 85% detected once. There are a few counts of this clone. The sequenced sample consisted of peripheral blood. This TCR derives from an older woman with COVID-19, enrolled during active disease.

The CDR3 DNA is TGCGCCAGCAGTGAGTCGGGGACAGGTGGGGAGCAGTACTTC. Translation gives CASSESGTGGEQYF. The J gene is TRBJ2-7, the V gene TRBV10-1; 8 bases are a match to TRBD1. With 0 bases clipped from V and 7 bases from J, the junction kept 5 bases outside the gene matches. Germline assignment: CDR1 WNHNN and CDR2 SYGVQD (reference sequence). This CDR3 is built from 14 residues.